The 21 T cell receptor beta chains in this list originate from one sample, sequenced in a study of OX40 agonist ivuxolimab in advanced cancers. Sequencing used immunoSEQ multiplex PCR; TCRdb keeps in-frame clones, though not all of them. The sample consists of about 60,000 clones, roughly 80% of them appearing once. Sequences were derived from CD4+ or CD8+ T cells sorted from blood, sampled in a trial of the OX40 agonist ivuxolimab. Receptor source: an adult with an advanced solid tumor such as melanoma, head and neck, liver or kidney cancer.

This clone was observed a few times. The chain uses TRBV6-1 and TRBJ2-1; 12 bases fit TRBD2. This CDR3 region has 13 residues. J lost 8 bases, V lost 7 bases, and 3 bases had no gene match. CDR1 MNHNS and CDR2 SASEGT come from the germline V gene. CDR3 DNA sequence: TGTGCCAGCACCGGACTAGCGGGGCATGAGCAGTTCTTC. Translation: CASTGLAGHEQFF.

This clone was counted a single time. This chain connects TRBV6-1 to TRBJ2-7, with 14 nucleotides matching TRBD2. Germline V gene data show CDR1 as MNHNS and CDR2 as SASEGT. The CDR3 spans 16 residues. V lost 4 bases, J lost 1 base, and 3 bases stayed unmatched. The CDR3 DNA reads as TGTGCCAGCAGTGTAAGACTAGCGGGAGGGTCCTACGAGCAGTACTTC. Translating gives CASSVRLAGGSYEQYF.

The V call is TRBV18, the J call TRBJ1-4; a weak D match, TRBD1 (5 bases). The CDR3 loop spans 15 amino acids. The germline V and J ends were trimmed by 5 bases and 5 bases, with 15 bases remaining between them. Germline V lookup: CDR1 KGHSH, CDR2 LQKENI. CDR3 coding DNA: TGTGCCAGCTCAGGTTCCGCAGGACAAAATGAAAAACTGTTTTTT. As protein: CASSGSAGQNEKLFF.

The J gene is TRBJ1-1, the V gene TRBV28, with no clear D. CDR1 and CDR2 from the germline V gene are MDHEN and SYDVKM. The CDR3 consists of 12 residues. V was pared by 3 bases and J by 10 bases, with 12 bases between. Here the CDR3 reads CASSLGNIRAFF. In DNA form, the CDR3 reads TGTGCCAGCAGTTTGGGGAACATCAGAGCTTTCTTT.

V is TRBV9 and J is TRBJ1-3, with D possibly being TRBD1 (5 bases). From germline, CDR1 is SGDLS and CDR2 YYNGEE. V was trimmed by 6 bases and J by 0 bases, leaving 13 bases between them. This CDR3 comprises 15 residues. The CDR3 sequence is CASTPGHLSGNTIYF. The CDR3 nucleotides are TGTGCCAGCACCCCTGGACACCTCTCTGGAAACACCATATATTTT. The whole variable domain, remainder taken from reference TRBV9 and TRBJ1-3, is DSGVTQTPKHLITATGQRVTLRCSPRSGDLSVYWYQQSLDQGLQFLIQYYNGEERAKGNILERFSAQQFPDLHSELNLSSLELGDSALYFCASTPGHLSGNTIYFGEGSWLTVV.

The V and J genes are TRBV6-5 and TRBJ1-2, with D tentatively TRBD1 (5 bases). The CDR3 runs 11 residues. Germline V CDR1 and CDR2: MNHEY, SVGAGI. V lost 5 bases, J lost 7 bases, and 8 bases lay in between. CDR3 residues: CASSRGSGYTF. CDR3 coding DNA: TGTGCCAGCAGTAGGGGTTCTGGCTACACCTTC.

This chain uses TRBV5-8 with TRBJ1-5; the D gene is possibly TRBD1 (6 bases). V lost 1 base and J 5 bases, leaving 10 bases between the germline ends. CDR3 length: 14 amino acids. Germline assignment: CDR1 SGHTS and CDR2 YDEGEE. CDR3 region: CASSLTGFDQPQHF. The DNA of the CDR3 is TGTGCCAGCAGCTTGACAGGGTTTGATCAGCCCCAGCATTTT.

J is TRBJ1-1 and V is TRBV4-2; D ambiguous. V was trimmed by 6 bases and J by 3 bases, leaving 11 bases between them. Germline lookup yields CDR1 LGHNA and CDR2 YNFKEQ. The CDR3 has 13 amino acids. The CDR3 bases are TGTGCCAGCAGTCTGGACGGCGACACTGAAGCTTTCTTT. It codes for CASSLDGDTEAFF.

This clone was detected only a few times. The rearrangement joins TRBV9 to TRBJ2-2, with D uncertain. The CDR3 covers 15 residues. Germline CDR1 reads SGDLS; CDR2 reads YYNGEE. The V and J ends lost 0 bases and 2 bases respectively, with 8 bases between them. The CDR3, as DNA: TGTGCCAGCAGCGTAGTGGGCTTTAACACCGGGGAGCTGTTTTTT. Its translation is CASSVVGFNTGELFF.

This clone was seen repeatedly, ten times or more. V is TRBV27 and J is TRBJ2-3; 7 bases agree with TRBD1. Germline CDR1 reads MNHEY; CDR2 reads SMNVEV (reference sequence). This CDR3 contains 14 residues. Trimming took 5 bases from V and 0 from J; bases not matched to a gene: 2. CDR3 nucleotides: TGTGCCAGCAGTGGGGACAGAAGCACAGATACGCAGTATTTT. This sequence encodes CASSGDRSTDTQYF.

This rearrangement joins TRBV19 to TRBJ2-3, with 9 bases lining up with TRBD2. From germline, CDR1 is LNHDA and CDR2 SQIVND (reference sequence). The trim removed 1 base at V and 2 bases at J, leaving 1 base unmatched. The CDR3 is made up of 15 amino acids. The CDR3 loop is CASSIASGTTDTQYF. The CDR3 bases are TGTGCCAGTAGTATAGCTAGCGGGACCACAGATACGCAGTATTTT. Based on the CDR3 plus reference TRBV19 and TRBJ2-3, the full variable domain is DGGITQSPKYLFRKEGQNVTLSCEQNLNHDAMYWYRQDPGQGLRLIYYSQIVNDFQKGDIAEGYSVSREKKESFPLTVTSAQKNPTAFYLCASSIASGTTDTQYFGPGTRLTVL.

This chain joins TRBV30 and TRBJ2-1; D possibly matches TRBD1 or TRBD2 (6 bases each). The germline CDR1 and CDR2 sequences are GTSNPN and SVGIG (reference sequence). This CDR3 contains 14 residues. The CDR3 sequence: CARHWRRGTDRKFF. The DNA of the CDR3 is TGTGCGCGACATTGGAGACGGGGGACGGACAGAAAGTTCTTC.

The chain couples TRBV5-1 to TRBJ2-5, with TRBD1 as a possible D gene (6 bases). The germline V gene encodes CDR1 SGHRS and CDR2 YFSETQ. Trimming took 4 bases from V and 4 from J, leaving 14 bases between them. The CDR3 has 14 residues. As DNA, the CDR3 is TGCGCCAGCAGCCGAGGCAGAGGGGGAGAGACCCAGTACTTC. It translates to CASSRGRGGETQYF. The variable domain in full, with the rest retrieved from reference TRBV5-1 and TRBJ2-5, is KAGVTQTPRYLIKTRGQQVTLSCSPISGHRSVSWYQQTPGQGLQFLFEYFSETQRNKGNFPGRFSGRQFSNSRSEMNVSTLELGDSALYLCASSRGRGGETQYFGPGTRLLVL.

The V gene is TRBV5-4, the J gene TRBJ2-7; 9 bases line up with TRBD2. Germline CDR1 SGHNT, CDR2 YYREEE (reference sequence). Losses at the gene ends were 0 bases for V and 5 bases for J; bases not matched to a gene: 6. There are 15 residues in the CDR3. The DNA of the CDR3 is TGTGCCAGCAGCTTGGCCGAAGTAGCGGGAGACGAGCAGTACGTC. It specifies CASSLAEVAGDEQYV.

The CDR3 sequence is CASSDSGTGWNEQFF. The CDR3 bases are TGTGCCAGCAGTGATTCAGGGACAGGGTGGAATGAGCAGTTCTTC. The chain joins TRBV6-1 to TRBJ2-1; 9 nucleotides agree with TRBD1. Germline values: CDR1 MNHNS, CDR2 SASEGT. J gave up 7 bases and V 3 bases, and 7 bases lay outside the gene matches. The CDR3 totals 15 residues.

The chain recombines TRBV2 with TRBJ1-6; D possibly corresponds to TRBD1 (5 bases). In germline, CDR1 is SNHLY, CDR2 FYNNEI. The V gene lost 4 bases and the J gene lost 10 bases, with 17 bases spanning the gap. This CDR3 is 15 amino acids long. CDR3 amino acids: CASSVWQGSESPLHF. The CDR3 nucleotides read TGTGCCAGCAGTGTATGGCAGGGAAGCGAGTCACCCCTCCACTTT.

This clone was counted a few times. V gene TRBV14 combines with J gene TRBJ1-4, with D possibly being TRBD1 (6 bases). There are 15 residues in the CDR3. V was pared by 0 bases and J by 7 bases, with 12 bases between. The germline V gene encodes CDR1 SGHDN and CDR2 FVKESK. The CDR3 DNA is TGTGCCAGCAGCCAAGAGGGGGGCCCTGGTGAAAAACTGTTTTTT. It encodes CASSQEGGPGEKLFF.

In this sample, this clone turned up a few times. At the DNA level, this CDR3 is encoded by other sequences in the same sample as well. This sequence joins TRBV10-3 and TRBJ1-6, with unresolved D. Trimming pared 2 bases from V and 5 bases from J, leaving 7 bases between. CDR3 size: 14 residues. Germline V gene sequence: CDR1 ENHRY, CDR2 SYGVKD. CDR3 DNA: TGTGCCATCAGTGAGAGGGCCAATAATTCACCCCTCCACTTT. Its translation is CAISERANNSPLHF.

As concerns this clone: This sample includes further DNA sequences coding for the same CDR3. V and J are TRBV2 and TRBJ2-1, with TRBD2 as a possible D gene (6 bases). The CDR3 runs 13 residues. In germline, CDR1 is SNHLY, CDR2 FYNNEI. Trimming pared 6 bases from V and 6 bases from J, leaving 12 bases between. CDR3 nucleotide sequence: TGTGCCAGCAGGGAGGGACGTGCCAATGAGCAGTTCTTC. Protein product: CASREGRANEQFF.

The chain carries TRBV7-2 and TRBJ1-2; D gene unclear. Germline-derived CDR1 and CDR2 are SGHTA and FQGNSA. The CDR3 covers 15 residues. V dropped 4 bases and J dropped 8 bases, with 20 bases sitting between them. CDR3 in amino acids: CASSSEMLTGRGYTF. CDR3 DNA sequence: TGTGCCAGCAGCTCAGAAATGTTAACCGGGAGGGGCTACACCTTC.

CDR3 coding DNA: TGTGCCAGCAGTTACTCCGCAGGACAGGCCTCCTACGAGCAGTACTTC. Translation: CASSYSAGQASYEQYF. This chain links TRBV6-5 with TRBJ2-7; 7 bases map to TRBD1. The germline V gene has CDR1 MNHEY and CDR2 SVGAGI. The V gene end was trimmed by 0 bases and the J gene end by 0 bases; junction bases not matched to a gene: 5. This CDR3 region has 16 residues.